Listed below are T cell receptor beta chains from one sample, sequenced in a study of cytomegalovirus exposure and HLA in healthy donors. Measured with immunoSEQ multiplex PCR; TCRdb has only the in-frame clones, and not every one. The sample contains 200,000 to 250,000 clones, around 80% of which appear only once. The sequenced material came from PBMCs. Receptors were obtained from a woman aged 55-70 years in good health and CMV-seropositive. Each CDR3 is given with its conserved first and last residue. D genes are given only for firm matches. The listing skips clone size in some rows; elsewhere it reads once, few, many or a size class.

TRBJ1-2	-	TRBV6-1	TRBD1	CASSGETGVGYTF	TGTGCCAGCAGTGGGGAGACAGGGGTAGGCTACACCTTC
TRBJ2-1	-	TRBV11-3	-	CASSLGVAHNEQFF	TGTGCCAGCAGCTTAGGGGTAGCGCACAATGAGCAGTTCTTC
TRBJ1-1	-	TRBV11-3	-	CASSFTGNTEAFF	TGTGCCAGCAGCTTTACGGGAAACACTGAAGCTTTCTTT
TRBJ1-1	once	TRBV25-1	TRBD1	CASSGGDRVLTEAFF	TGTGCCAGCAGTGGGGGGGACAGGGTGTTGACTGAAGCTTTCTTT
TRBJ1-6	-	TRBV2	TRBD1	CASSLRGRYGDSPLHF	TGTGCCAGCAGTTTGAGGGGGCGTTATGGGGATTCACCCCTCCACTTT
TRBJ1-2	-	TRBV10-3	-	CAISGGYGYTF	TGTGCCATCAGTGGAGGCTATGGCTACACCTTC
TRBJ2-7	-	TRBV4-3	-	CASSQSEEGAYEQYF	TGCGCCAGCAGCCAATCCGAGGAGGGGGCCTACGAGCAGTACTTC
TRBJ1-1	-	TRBV19	TRBD1	CASSSQGVQYTEAFF	TGTGCCAGTAGTTCCCAGGGGGTGCAGTACACTGAAGCTTTCTTT
TRBJ1-5	few	TRBV19	TRBD1	CASSPGQGVGQPQHF	TGTGCCAGTAGTCCGGGACAGGGAGTAGGACAGCCCCAGCATTTT
TRBJ2-7	-	TRBV30	-	CAWRRNYEQYF	TGTGCCTGGAGGAGGAACTACGAGCAGTACTTC
TRBJ2-5	-	TRBV19	TRBD2	CASSSQRGGLETQYF	TGTGCCAGTAGTTCCCAGCGGGGGGGCCTGGAGACCCAGTACTTC
TRBJ2-1	few	TRBV30	TRBD2	CAGGRGLAVGNEQFF	TGTGCCGGGGGTCGGGGACTAGCGGTGGGGAATGAGCAGTTCTTC
TRBJ1-5	-	TRBV4-2	-	CASSQGGGGSGNQPQHF	TGTGCCAGCAGCCAAGGTGGCGGGGGGTCGGGCAATCAGCCCCAGCATTTT
TRBJ1-4	-	TRBV28	TRBD1	CASSSGQEPEKLFF	TGTGCCAGCAGCTCCGGACAGGAACCTGAAAAACTGTTTTTT
TRBJ1-1	-	TRBV7-9	-	CASSLRGAEGTEAFF	TGTGCCAGCAGCTTACGGGGGGCGGAAGGTACTGAAGCTTTCTTT
TRBJ1-2	once	TRBV4-2	TRBD1	CASSQAYRGLDYGYTF	TGTGCCAGCAGCCAAGCCTACAGGGGGCTAGACTATGGCTACACCTTC
TRBJ1-2	-	TRBV5-5	-	CASSSLGDTYGYTF	TGTGCCAGCAGTTCCCTTGGGGACACCTATGGCTACACCTTC
TRBJ1-2	-	TRBV7-9	-	CSSSPAPRGYTF	TGTTCCAGCAGCCCCGCCCCCAGGGGCTACACCTTC
TRBJ2-5	once	TRBV5-1	-	CASSSGGGGYQETQYF	TGCGCCAGCAGCTCTGGTGGCGGGGGCTACCAAGAGACCCAGTACTTC
TRBJ1-1	few	TRBV14	TRBD1	CASSLLDRAGAEAFF	TGTGCCAGCAGCCTACTCGACAGGGCTGGGGCTGAAGCTTTCTTT